Listed here are 10 T cell receptor beta chains from one sample, sequenced in a study of siplizumab effects on memory and regulatory T cells. Profiling relied on immunoSEQ multiplex PCR, and the TCRdb table lists in-frame clones only, not all of them. Altogether around 97,000 clones are present, just under 95% being singletons, with the ten largest covering approximately 1.5%. Sequences were obtained from non-Treg CD4+ T cells sorted from blood. The receptor set was obtained from a human donor in good health.

The rearrangement joins TRBV5-1 to TRBJ1-2; TRBD1 matches at 10 bases. The CDR3 is made up of 14 amino acids. The junction had 1 base not matched to a gene; V was cut back by 0 bases and J by 5 bases. Germline CDR1 reads SGHRS; CDR2 reads YFSETQ. Written as DNA, the CDR3 is TGCGCCAGCAGCTTGGAGGGACAGGGGTATGGCTACACCTTC. It encodes CASSLEGQGYGYTF. Based on the CDR3 plus reference TRBV5-1 and TRBJ1-2, the full variable domain is KAGVTQTPRYLIKTRGQQVTLSCSPISGHRSVSWYQQTPGQGLQFLFEYFSETQRNKGNFPGRFSGRQFSNSRSEMNVSTLELGDSALYLCASSLEGQGYGYTFGSGTRLTVV.

The chain recombines TRBV5-1 with TRBJ2-3; D call uncertain. The CDR3 length is 16 residues. Trimming cost V 4 bases and J 2 bases, with 17 bases left between them. Germline V gene lookup returns CDR1 SGHRS and CDR2 YFSETQ. The CDR3 coding sequence is TGCGCCAGCAGCCCCCCACCTGCCTATTTCACAGATACGCAGTATTTT. It encodes CASSPPPAYFTDTQYF.

This rearrangement joins TRBV11-2 to TRBJ1-5; D may be TRBD1 (6 bases). Germline CDR1 and CDR2: SGHAT and FQNNGV. Trimming cost V 5 bases and J 3 bases, with 14 bases left between them. This CDR3 region has 15 residues. The CDR3 DNA follows: TGTGCCAGCAGCCGGTTCGCGGGGGCCAATCAGCCCCAGCATTTT. This sequence encodes CASSRFAGANQPQHF.

The chain has TRBV5-1 and TRBJ2-3; no firm D call. Trimming shortened V by 0 bases and J by 5 bases, and 13 bases separated the two germline ends. Germline lookup yields CDR1 SGHRS and CDR2 YFSETQ. This CDR3 region has 15 residues. The CDR3 DNA reads TGCGCCAGCAGCTTGGGTCGGCCTAACAAAGATACGCAGTATTTT. Its translation is CASSLGRPNKDTQYF.

The chain recombines TRBV2 with TRBJ2-3, with D possibly TRBD2 on 5 matching bases. V lost 5 bases to trimming and J lost 3 bases, with 15 bases between them. CDR3 size: 15 residues. CDR1 SNHLY and CDR2 FYNNEI come from the germline V gene. CDR3 nucleotide sequence: TGTGCCAGCAGTCCTGACTGGAGAGGGACAGATACGCAGTATTTT. As protein: CASSPDWRGTDTQYF.

This rearrangement joins TRBV9 to TRBJ2-7, with TRBD1 matching over 8 bases. From germline, CDR1 is SGDLS and CDR2 YYNGEE. This CDR3 is built from 14 residues. The V and J ends lost 8 bases and 1 base, in that order; junction bases with no gene match: 8. The CDR3 DNA is TGTGCCAGTGCACAGGGGGTAGGGTCCTACGAGCAGTACTTC. This translates into CASAQGVGSYEQYF.

The chain combines TRBV29-1 with TRBJ2-5; D may be TRBD1 or TRBD2 (6 bases each). From germline, CDR1 is SQVTM and CDR2 ANQGSEA. The V gene lost 5 bases and the J gene lost 4 bases, with 11 bases spanning the gap. The CDR3 is 12 amino acids. CDR3 coding DNA: TGCAGCGTTTCCTCGGGGGCAGAGACCCAGTACTTC. Residues: CSVSSGAETQYF.

J is TRBJ1-3 and V is TRBV28; no firm D call. Trimming took 6 bases from V and 1 from J, leaving 4 bases between them. Per the germline V gene, CDR1 is MDHEN and CDR2 is SYDVKM. The CDR3 length is 12 residues. The CDR3 region has the DNA TGTGCCAGCAGCGGATCTGGAAACACCATATATTTT. Protein: CASSGSGNTIYF.

The chain uses TRBV7-8 and TRBJ2-1; 8 bases map to TRBD2. Per the germline V gene, CDR1 is SGHVS and CDR2 is FQNEAQ. The CDR3 is made up of 14 amino acids. V lost 4 bases to trimming and J lost 7 bases; unmatched junction nucleotides: 6. The CDR3 nucleotides are TGTGCCAGCAGCTCCATAGCGGGATCAAATGAGCAGTTCTTC. Translating gives CASSSIAGSNEQFF.

The chain combines TRBV14 with TRBJ2-2; D is unresolved. Germline V gene data show CDR1 as SGHDN and CDR2 as FVKESK. CDR3 length: 13 amino acids. Trimming took 4 bases from V and 0 from J, leaving 3 bases between them. The CDR3 DNA follows: TGTGCCAGCAGCCTCGCGAACACCGGGGAGCTGTTTTTT. Amino acids: CASSLANTGELFF.